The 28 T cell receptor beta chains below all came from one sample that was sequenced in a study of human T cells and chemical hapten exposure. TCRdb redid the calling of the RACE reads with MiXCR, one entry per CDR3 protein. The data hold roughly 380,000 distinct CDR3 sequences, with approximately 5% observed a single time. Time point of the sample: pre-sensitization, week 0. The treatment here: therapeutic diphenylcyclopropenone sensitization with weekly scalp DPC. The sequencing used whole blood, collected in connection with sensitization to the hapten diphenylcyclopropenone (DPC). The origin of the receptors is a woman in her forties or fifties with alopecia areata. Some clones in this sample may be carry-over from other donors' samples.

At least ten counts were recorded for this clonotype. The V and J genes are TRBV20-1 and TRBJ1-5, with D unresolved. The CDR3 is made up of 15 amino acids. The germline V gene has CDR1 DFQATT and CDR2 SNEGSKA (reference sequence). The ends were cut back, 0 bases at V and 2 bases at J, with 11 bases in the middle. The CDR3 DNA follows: TGCAGTGCTAGAGATCCTTCGAGAGGCAATCAGCCCCAGCATTTT. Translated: CSARDPSRGNQPQHF.

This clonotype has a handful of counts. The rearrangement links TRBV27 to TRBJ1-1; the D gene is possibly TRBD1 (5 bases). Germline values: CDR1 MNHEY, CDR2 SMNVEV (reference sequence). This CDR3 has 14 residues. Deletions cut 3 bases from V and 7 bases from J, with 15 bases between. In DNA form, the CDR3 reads TGTGCCAGCAGTTTCAGAAGGGGAACGGGTGAAGCTTTCTTT. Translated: CASSFRRGTGEAFF.

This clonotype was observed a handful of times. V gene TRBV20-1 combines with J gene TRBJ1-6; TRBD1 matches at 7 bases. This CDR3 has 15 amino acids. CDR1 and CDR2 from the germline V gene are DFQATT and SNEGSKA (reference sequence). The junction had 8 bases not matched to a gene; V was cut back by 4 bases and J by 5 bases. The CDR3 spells CSANKPGQNNSPLHF. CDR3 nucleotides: TGCAGTGCTAATAAACCGGGACAGAATAATTCACCCCTCCACTTT.

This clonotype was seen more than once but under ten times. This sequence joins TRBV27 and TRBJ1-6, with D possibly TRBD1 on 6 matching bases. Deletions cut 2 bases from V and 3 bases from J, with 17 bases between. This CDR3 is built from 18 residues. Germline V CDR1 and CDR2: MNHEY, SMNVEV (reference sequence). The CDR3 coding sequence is TGTGCCAGCAGTTTAGGGGGGATGGGGGGCGACTATAATTCACCCCTCCACTTT. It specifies CASSLGGMGGDYNSPLHF.

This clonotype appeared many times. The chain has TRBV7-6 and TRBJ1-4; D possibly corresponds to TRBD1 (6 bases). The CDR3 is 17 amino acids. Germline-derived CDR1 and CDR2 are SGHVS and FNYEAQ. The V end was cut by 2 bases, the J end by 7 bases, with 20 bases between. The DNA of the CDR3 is TGTGCCAGCAGCTTAAAGAGTGCATACAGAGGGGGTGAAAAACTGTTTTTT. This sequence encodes CASSLKSAYRGGEKLFF.

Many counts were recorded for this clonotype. The CDR3 DNA reads as TGTGCCAGCAGCTTAGTGGTCGCGGATACGCAGTATTTT. This gives the protein CASSLVVADTQYF. J is TRBJ2-3 and V is TRBV7-8; D remains ambiguous. The V gene's germline CDR1 is SGHVS and CDR2 FQNEAQ. The CDR3 extends over 13 amino acids. Trimming cost V 1 base and J 6 bases, with 8 bases left between them.

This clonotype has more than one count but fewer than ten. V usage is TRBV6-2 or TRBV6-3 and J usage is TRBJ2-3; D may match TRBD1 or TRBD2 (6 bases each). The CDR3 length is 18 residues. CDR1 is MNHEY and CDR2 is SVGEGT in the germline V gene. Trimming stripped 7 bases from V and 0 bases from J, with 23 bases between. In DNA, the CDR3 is TGTGCCAGCACCCTGCTGGTGGGGGGCTCCGGTAGCACAGATACGCAGTATTTT. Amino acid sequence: CASTLLVGGSGSTDTQYF.

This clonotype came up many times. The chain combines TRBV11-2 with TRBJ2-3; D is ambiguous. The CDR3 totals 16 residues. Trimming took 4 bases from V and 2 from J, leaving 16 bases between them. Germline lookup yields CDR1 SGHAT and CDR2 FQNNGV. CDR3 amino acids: CASSSFGGRATDTQYF. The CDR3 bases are TGTGCCAGCAGCTCTTTCGGCGGACGGGCCACAGATACGCAGTATTTT.

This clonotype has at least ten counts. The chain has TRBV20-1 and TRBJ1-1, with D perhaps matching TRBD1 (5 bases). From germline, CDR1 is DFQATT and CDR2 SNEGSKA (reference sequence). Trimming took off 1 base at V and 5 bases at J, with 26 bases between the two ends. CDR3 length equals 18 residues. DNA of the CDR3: TGCAGTGCTAGAGTAGCGGGGCAGGGCAGGTATAGAGGAACTGAAGCTTTCTTT. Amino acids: CSARVAGQGRYRGTEAFF.

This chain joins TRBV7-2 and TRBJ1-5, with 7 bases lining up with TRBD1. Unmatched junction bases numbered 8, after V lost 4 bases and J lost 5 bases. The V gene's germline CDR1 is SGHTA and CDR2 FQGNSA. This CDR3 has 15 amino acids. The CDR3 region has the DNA TGTGCCAGCAGCTCAGTTGGACAGGTAGATCAGCCCCAGCATTTT. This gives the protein CASSSVGQVDQPQHF. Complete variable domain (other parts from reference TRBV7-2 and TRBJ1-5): GAGVSQSPSNKVTEKGKDVELRCDPISGHTALYWYRQSLGQGLEFLIYFQGNSAPDKSGLPSDRFSAERTGGSVSTLTIQRTQQEDSAVYLCASSSVGQVDQPQHFGDGTRLSIL.

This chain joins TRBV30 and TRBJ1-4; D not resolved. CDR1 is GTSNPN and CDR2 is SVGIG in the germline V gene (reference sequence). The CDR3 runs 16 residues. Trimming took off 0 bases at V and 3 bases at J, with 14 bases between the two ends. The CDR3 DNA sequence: TGTGCCTGGAGTGTAATCTTCCGAGGAGCTAATGAAAAACTGTTTTTT. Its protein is CAWSVIFRGANEKLFF.

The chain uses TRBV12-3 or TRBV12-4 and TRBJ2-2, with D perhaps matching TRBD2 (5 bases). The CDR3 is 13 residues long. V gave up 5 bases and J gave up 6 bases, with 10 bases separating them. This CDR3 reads CASSRSSSGELFF. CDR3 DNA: TGTGCCAGCAGTCGCTCTAGCTCCGGGGAGCTGTTTTTT.

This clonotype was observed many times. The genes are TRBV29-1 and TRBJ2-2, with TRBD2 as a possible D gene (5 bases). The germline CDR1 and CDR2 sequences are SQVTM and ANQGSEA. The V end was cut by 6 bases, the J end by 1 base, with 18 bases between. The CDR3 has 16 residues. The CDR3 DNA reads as TGCAGCGTGAGTCACTTAGCTCGGGGGAACACCGGGGAGCTGTTTTTT. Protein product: CSVSHLARGNTGELFF.

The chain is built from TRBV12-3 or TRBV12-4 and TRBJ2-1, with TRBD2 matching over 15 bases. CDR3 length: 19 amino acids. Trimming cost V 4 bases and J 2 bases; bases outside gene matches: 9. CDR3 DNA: TGTGCCAGCAGTTCTCAGGGACTAGCGGGGGGCCCGGCCTACAATGAGCAGTTCTTC. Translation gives CASSSQGLAGGPAYNEQFF.

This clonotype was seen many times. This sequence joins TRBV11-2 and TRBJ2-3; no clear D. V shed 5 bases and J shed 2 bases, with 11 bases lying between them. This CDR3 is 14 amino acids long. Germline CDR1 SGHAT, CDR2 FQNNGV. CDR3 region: CASSHTEITDTQYF. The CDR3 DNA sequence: TGTGCCAGCAGCCATACAGAGATCACAGATACGCAGTATTTT. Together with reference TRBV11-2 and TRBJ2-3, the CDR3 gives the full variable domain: EAGVAQSPRYKIIEKRQSVAFWCNPISGHATLYWYQQILGQGPKLLIQFQNNGVVDDSQLPKDRFSAERLKGVDSTLKIQPAKLEDSAVYLCASSHTEITDTQYFGPGTRLTVL.

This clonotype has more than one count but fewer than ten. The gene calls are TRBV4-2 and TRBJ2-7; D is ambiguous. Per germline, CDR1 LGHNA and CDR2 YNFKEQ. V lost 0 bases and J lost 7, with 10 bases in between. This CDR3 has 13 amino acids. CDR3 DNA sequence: TGTGCCAGCAGCCAAGATATTCAGGATGAGCAGTACTTC. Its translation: CASSQDIQDEQYF.

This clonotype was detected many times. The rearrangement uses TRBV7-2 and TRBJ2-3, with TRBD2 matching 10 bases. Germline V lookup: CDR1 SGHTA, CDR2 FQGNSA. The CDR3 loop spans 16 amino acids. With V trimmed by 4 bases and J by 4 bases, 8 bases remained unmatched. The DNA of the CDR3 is TGTGCCAGCAGCTCCTTTCGTAGCGGGAGGTCAGATACGCAGTATTTT. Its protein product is CASSSFRSGRSDTQYF.

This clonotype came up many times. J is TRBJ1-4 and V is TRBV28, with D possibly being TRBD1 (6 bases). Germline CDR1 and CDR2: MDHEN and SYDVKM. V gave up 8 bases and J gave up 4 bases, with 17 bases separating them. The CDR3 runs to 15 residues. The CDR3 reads CASSSGGAGNEKLFF. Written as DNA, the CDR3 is TGTGCCAGCTCTTCGGGGGGGGCCGGTAATGAAAAACTGTTTTTT.

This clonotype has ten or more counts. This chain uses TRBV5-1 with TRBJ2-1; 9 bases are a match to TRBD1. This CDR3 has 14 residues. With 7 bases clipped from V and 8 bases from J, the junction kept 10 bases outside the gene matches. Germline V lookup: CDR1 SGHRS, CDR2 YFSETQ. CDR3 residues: CASLPGQGAHEQFF. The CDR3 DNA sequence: TGCGCCAGCCTACCGGGACAGGGAGCGCATGAGCAGTTCTTC.

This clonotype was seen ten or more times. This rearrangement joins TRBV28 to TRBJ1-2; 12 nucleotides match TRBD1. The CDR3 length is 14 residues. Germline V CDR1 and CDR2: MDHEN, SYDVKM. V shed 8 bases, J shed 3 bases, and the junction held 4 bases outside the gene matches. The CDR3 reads CASRDRGQDYGYTF. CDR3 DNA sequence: TGTGCCAGCCGGGACAGGGGGCAGGACTATGGCTACACCTTC.

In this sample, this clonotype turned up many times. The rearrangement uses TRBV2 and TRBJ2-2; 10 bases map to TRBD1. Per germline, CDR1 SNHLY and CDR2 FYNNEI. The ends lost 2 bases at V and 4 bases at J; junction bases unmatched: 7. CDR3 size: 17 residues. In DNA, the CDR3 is TGTGCCAGCAGTGAATTTCGGACAGGGGGAATCACCGGGGAGCTGTTTTTT. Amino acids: CASSEFRTGGITGELFF.

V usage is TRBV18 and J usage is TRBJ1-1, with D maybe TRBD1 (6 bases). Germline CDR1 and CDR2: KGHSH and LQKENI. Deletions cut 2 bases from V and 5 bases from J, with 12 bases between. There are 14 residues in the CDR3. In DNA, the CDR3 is TGTGCCAGCTCACCAATGGGAGGGGGAACTGAAGCTTTCTTT. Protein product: CASSPMGGGTEAFF.

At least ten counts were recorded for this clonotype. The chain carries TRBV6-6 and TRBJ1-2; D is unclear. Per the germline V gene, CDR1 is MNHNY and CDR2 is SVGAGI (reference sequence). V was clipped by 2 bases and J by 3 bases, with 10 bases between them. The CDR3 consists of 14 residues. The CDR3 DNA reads TGTGCCAGCAGTTACCGCGCAGCCCACTATGGCTACACCTTC. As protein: CASSYRAAHYGYTF.

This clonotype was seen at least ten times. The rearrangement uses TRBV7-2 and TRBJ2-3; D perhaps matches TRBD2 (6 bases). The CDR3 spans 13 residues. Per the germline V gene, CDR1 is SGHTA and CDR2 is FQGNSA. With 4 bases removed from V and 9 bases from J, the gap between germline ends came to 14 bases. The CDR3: CASSSGGVPTQYF. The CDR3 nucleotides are TGTGCCAGCAGCTCCGGAGGGGTGCCGACGCAGTATTTT.

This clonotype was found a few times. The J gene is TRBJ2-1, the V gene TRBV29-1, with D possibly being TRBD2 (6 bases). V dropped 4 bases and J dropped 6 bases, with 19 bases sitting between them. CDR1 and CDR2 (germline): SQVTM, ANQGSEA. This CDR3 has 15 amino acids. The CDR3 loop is CSVGRGSELGNEQFF. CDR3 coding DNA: TGCAGCGTTGGGCGGGGTAGCGAATTGGGCAATGAGCAGTTCTTC.

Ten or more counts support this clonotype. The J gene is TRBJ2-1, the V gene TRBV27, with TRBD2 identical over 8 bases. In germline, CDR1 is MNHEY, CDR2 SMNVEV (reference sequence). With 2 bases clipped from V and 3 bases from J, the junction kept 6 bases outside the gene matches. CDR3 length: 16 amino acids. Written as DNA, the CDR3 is TGTGCCAGCAGTTTACGGTCTAGCGGGTTCTACAATGAGCAGTTCTTC. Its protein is CASSLRSSGFYNEQFF.

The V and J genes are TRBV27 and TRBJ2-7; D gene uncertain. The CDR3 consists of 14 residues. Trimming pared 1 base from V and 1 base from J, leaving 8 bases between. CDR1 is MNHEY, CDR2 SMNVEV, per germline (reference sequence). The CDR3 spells CASSLLAQSYEQYF. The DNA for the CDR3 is TGTGCCAGCAGTTTATTGGCCCAGTCCTACGAGCAGTACTTC.

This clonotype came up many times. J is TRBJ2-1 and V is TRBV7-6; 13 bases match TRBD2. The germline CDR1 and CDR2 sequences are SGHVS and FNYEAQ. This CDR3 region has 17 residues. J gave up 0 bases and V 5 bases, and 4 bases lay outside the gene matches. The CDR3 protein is CASSPGTSGISYNEQFF. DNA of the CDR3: TGTGCCAGCAGCCCTGGGACTAGCGGGATCTCCTACAATGAGCAGTTCTTC.